A selection of T cell receptor beta chains follows, all from one sample in a study of cytomegalovirus exposure and HLA in healthy donors. Measured with immunoSEQ multiplex PCR; TCRdb has only the in-frame clones, and not every one. This table holds about 200,000 clones. Sample: PBMCs. The receptors here all came from a girl aged 2-15 years in good health and CMV-seropositive. Each CDR3 is given with its conserved first and last residue. D genes are given only for firm matches.

d_gene,v_gene,j_gene,CDR3aa,CDR3nt
-,TRBV28,TRBJ1-3,CASVGPGNTIYF,TGTGCCTCGGTGGGCCCAGGAAACACCATATATTTT
-,TRBV28,TRBJ1-3,CASSNGETTSGNTIYF,TGTGCCAGCAGTAACGGAGAAACCACCTCTGGAAACACCATATATTTT
TRBD1,TRBV4-2,TRBJ2-7,CASSPPGTATYEQYF,TGTGCCAGCAGCCCGCCGGGGACAGCGACCTACGAGCAGTACTTC
-,TRBV5-1,TRBJ2-2,CASTSTGELFF,TGCGCCAGCACCTCTACCGGGGAGCTGTTTTTT
TRBD1,TRBV7-3,TRBJ2-5,CASSLTGTAQETQYF,TGTGCCAGCAGCTTAACGGGGACAGCTCAAGAGACCCAGTACTTC
TRBD1,TRBV28,TRBJ2-7,CASSLGATGDYEQYF,TGTGCCAGCAGTTTAGGAGCGACAGGGGACTACGAGCAGTACTTC
TRBD2,TRBV18,TRBJ2-7,CASSPWVAGESSYEQYF,TGTGCCAGCTCACCATGGGTAGCGGGGGAATCCTCCTACGAGCAGTACTTC
TRBD2,TRBV27,TRBJ2-3,CASSLWGTSGNTDTQYF,TGTGCCAGCAGTTTATGGGGGACTAGCGGAAACACAGATACGCAGTATTTT
-,TRBV4-2,TRBJ2-7,CASSQDPQVYEQYF,TGTGCCAGCAGCCAAGATCCACAGGTTTACGAGCAGTACTTC
TRBD1,TRBV6-5,TRBJ2-1,CASRFGQGNEQFF,TGTGCCAGCAGGTTCGGACAGGGCAATGAGCAGTTCTTC
-,TRBV28,TRBJ1-5,CASCSRPKSGILEPQHF,TGTGCCAGCTGTAGCCGTCCGAAATCCGGGATATTGGAGCCCCAGCATTTT
-,TRBV19,TRBJ1-1,CASTPPGENTEAFF,TGTGCCAGTACCCCCCCAGGGGAGAACACTGAAGCTTTCTTT
-,TRBV7-9,TRBJ1-5,CASSSQWDQPQHF,TGTGCCAGCAGCTCACAGTGGGATCAGCCCCAGCATTTT
TRBD2,TRBV10-3,TRBJ2-1,CAISTTSGGYNEQFF,TGTGCCATCAGTACGACTAGCGGGGGCTACAATGAGCAGTTCTTC
TRBD1,TRBV9,TRBJ2-1,CASSATGDPYNEQFF,TGTGCCAGCAGCGCAACAGGGGACCCCTACAATGAGCAGTTCTTC
TRBD2,TRBV27,TRBJ2-1,CASRNSLAGGLEQFF,TGTGCCAGCAGGAACTCGCTAGCGGGAGGGCTTGAGCAGTTCTTC
-,TRBV5-1,TRBJ1-2,CASSLGRRLGVHGYTF,TGCGCCAGCAGCTTGGGACGCAGGTTGGGAGTCCATGGCTACACCTTC
-,TRBV5-6,TRBJ2-7,CASTLDSSYEQYF,TGTGCCAGCACCCTTGACAGCTCCTACGAGCAGTACTTC
TRBD2,TRBV6-1,TRBJ2-5,CASSDLAGDQETQYF,TGTGCCAGCAGTGACCTAGCGGGAGATCAAGAGACCCAGTACTTC
-,TRBV2,TRBJ1-6,CASSETDSPLHF,TGTGCCAGCAGTGAAACGGATTCACCCCTCCACTTT
TRBD2,TRBV6-5,TRBJ2-5,CASSYSLAGAETQYF,TGTGCCAGCAGTTACTCACTAGCGGGAGCAGAGACCCAGTACTTC
-,TRBV5-4,TRBJ1-2,CASSSRLTGYIYGYTF,TGTGCCAGCAGCTCGCGCCTAACAGGTTACATCTATGGCTACACCTTC
TRBD2,TRBV7-2,TRBJ2-1,CASSLTSGEQFF,TGTGCCAGCAGCTTAACTAGCGGTGAGCAGTTCTTC
TRBD1,TRBV5-1,TRBJ2-3,CASTPQGASSTDTQYF,TGCGCCAGCACTCCACAGGGGGCGAGCAGCACAGATACGCAGTATTTT
-,TRBV18,TRBJ2-1,CASSLRNEQFF,TGTGCCAGCTCCCTGCGGAATGAGCAGTTCTTC
-,TRBV5-6,TRBJ1-1,CASSPGDTLTEAFF,TGTGCCAGCAGCCCCGGGGACACACTCACTGAAGCTTTCTTT
-,TRBV7-2,TRBJ1-5,CASSSSGDQPQHF,TGTGCCAGCAGCTCCTCAGGTGATCAGCCCCAGCATTTT
-,TRBV7-2,TRBJ2-3,CASSLVTSSNTDTQYF,TGTGCCAGCAGCTTAGTTACTAGCTCGAACACAGATACGCAGTATTTT
-,TRBV18,TRBJ2-7,CASSPRLGEPTFGGEQYF,TGTGCCAGCTCACCACGGTTGGGGGAACCGACCTTCGGGGGAGAGCAGTACTTC
TRBD2,TRBV4-2,TRBJ2-7,CASSLTQTGLAIYEQYF,TGTGCCAGCAGCCTCACTCAGACCGGACTAGCTATCTACGAGCAGTACTTC
TRBD1,TRBV5-1,TRBJ2-3,CASSSDHRGGTDTQYF,TGCGCCAGCAGCTCTGACCACAGGGGGGGCACAGATACGCAGTATTTT
-,TRBV18,TRBJ1-2,CASSPDSTVYGYTF,TGTGCCAGCTCACCCGACTCGACGGTCTATGGCTACACCTTC
TRBD1,TRBV10-3,TRBJ1-1,CAISGGTGTMNTEAFF,TGTGCCATCAGTGGAGGGACAGGCACCATGAACACTGAAGCTTTCTTT
TRBD1,TRBV6-5,TRBJ2-2,CASSYSGQGFAGELFF,TGTGCCAGCAGTTACTCAGGACAGGGGTTCGCCGGGGAGCTGTTTTTT
-,TRBV5-6,TRBJ2-2,CASSSGTLGELFF,TGTGCCAGCAGCTCCGGGACTTTGGGGGAGCTGTTTTTT
TRBD1,TRBV5-1,TRBJ2-7,CASSPGQGNHEQYF,TGCGCCAGCAGCCCGGGACAGGGGAACCACGAGCAGTACTTC
-,TRBV29-1,TRBJ1-1,CSVAHRVDTEAFF,TGCAGCGTTGCCCATCGGGTCGACACTGAAGCTTTCTTT
TRBD1,TRBV10-3,TRBJ2-1,CAIKTGTGVMNEQFF,TGTGCCATCAAGACTGGGACAGGGGTTATGAATGAGCAGTTCTTC
TRBD2,TRBV7-6,TRBJ2-7,CASSPGLAASYEQYF,TGTGCCAGCAGCCCAGGACTAGCGGCCTCCTACGAGCAGTACTTC
TRBD1,TRBV29-1,TRBJ1-2,CSVKDRDYTF,TGCAGCGTTAAAGACAGGGACTACACCTTC
TRBD2,TRBV19,TRBJ2-3,CASSIEASGAGTDTQYF,TGTGCCAGTAGTATAGAGGCTAGCGGGGCGGGCACAGATACGCAGTATTTT
TRBD2,TRBV6-1,TRBJ2-5,CASSEVAGGLETQYF,TGTGCCAGCAGTGAAGTAGCGGGAGGGTTGGAGACCCAGTACTTC
-,TRBV6-5,TRBJ2-5,CASSYTRSDKTQYF,TGTGCCAGCAGTTACACTCGATCGGACAAGACCCAGTACTTC
TRBD2,TRBV5-4,TRBJ2-7,CASSRPGGLEQYF,TGTGCCAGCAGCAGGCCGGGGGGGCTCGAGCAGTACTTC